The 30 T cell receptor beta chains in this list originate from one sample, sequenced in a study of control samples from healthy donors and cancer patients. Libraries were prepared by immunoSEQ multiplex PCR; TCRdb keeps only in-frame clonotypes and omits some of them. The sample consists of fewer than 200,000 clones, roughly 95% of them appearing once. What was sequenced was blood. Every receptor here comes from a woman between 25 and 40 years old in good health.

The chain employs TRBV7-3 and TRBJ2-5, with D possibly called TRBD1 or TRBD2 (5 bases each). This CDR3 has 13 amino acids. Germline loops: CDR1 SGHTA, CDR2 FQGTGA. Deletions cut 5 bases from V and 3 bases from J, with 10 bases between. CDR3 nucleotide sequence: TGTGCCAGCAGCCGGGGACCGGAAGAGACCCAGTACTTC. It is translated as CASSRGPEETQYF.

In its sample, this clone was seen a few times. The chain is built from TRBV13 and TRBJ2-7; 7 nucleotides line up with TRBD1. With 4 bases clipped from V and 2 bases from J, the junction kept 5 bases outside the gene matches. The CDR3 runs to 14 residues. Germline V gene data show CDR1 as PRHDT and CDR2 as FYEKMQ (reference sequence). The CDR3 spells CASSSRDSPYEQYF. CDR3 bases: TGTGCCAGCAGCTCCCGGGACAGTCCCTACGAGCAGTACTTC.

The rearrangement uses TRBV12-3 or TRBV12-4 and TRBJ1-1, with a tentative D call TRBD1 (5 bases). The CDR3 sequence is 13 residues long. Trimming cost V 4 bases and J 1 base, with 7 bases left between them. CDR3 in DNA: TGTGCCAGCAGTTCTACAGGGAACACTGAAGCTTTCTTT. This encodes CASSSTGNTEAFF.

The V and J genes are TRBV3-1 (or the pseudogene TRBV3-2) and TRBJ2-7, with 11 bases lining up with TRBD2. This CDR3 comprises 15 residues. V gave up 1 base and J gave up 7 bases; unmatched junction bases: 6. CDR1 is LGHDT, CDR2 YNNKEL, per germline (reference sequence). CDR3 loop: CASSQAPTSGGEQYF. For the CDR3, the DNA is TGTGCCAGCAGCCAAGCCCCTACTAGCGGGGGAGAGCAGTACTTC.

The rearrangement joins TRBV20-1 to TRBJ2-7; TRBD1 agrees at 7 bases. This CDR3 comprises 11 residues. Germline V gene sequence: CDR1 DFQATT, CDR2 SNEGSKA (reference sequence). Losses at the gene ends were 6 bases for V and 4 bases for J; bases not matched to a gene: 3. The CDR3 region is CSARQGYEQYF. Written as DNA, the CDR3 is TGCAGTGCGAGACAGGGTTACGAGCAGTACTTC.

The CDR3 DNA sequence: TGTGCCAGCAGCCAATTGGGGACAGACTTCTACGAGCAGTACTTC. It translates to CASSQLGTDFYEQYF. This chain connects TRBV14 to TRBJ2-7; TRBD1 matches at 7 bases. In germline, CDR1 is SGHDN, CDR2 FVKESK. The CDR3 sequence is 15 residues long. Trimming cost V 2 bases and J 3 bases; bases outside gene matches: 7.

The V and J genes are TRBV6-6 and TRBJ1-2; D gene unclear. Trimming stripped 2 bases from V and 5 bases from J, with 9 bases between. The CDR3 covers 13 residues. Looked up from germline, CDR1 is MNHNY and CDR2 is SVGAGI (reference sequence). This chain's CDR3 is CASSYTEGYGYTF. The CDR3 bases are TGTGCCAGCAGTTACACCGAAGGATATGGCTACACCTTC.

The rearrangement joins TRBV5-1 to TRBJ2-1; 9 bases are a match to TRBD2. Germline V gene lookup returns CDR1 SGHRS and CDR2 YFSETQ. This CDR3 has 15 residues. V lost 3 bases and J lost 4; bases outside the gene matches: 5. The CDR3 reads CASSSNSGGYNEQFF. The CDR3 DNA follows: TGCGCCAGCAGCTCCAATAGCGGGGGTTACAATGAGCAGTTCTTC.

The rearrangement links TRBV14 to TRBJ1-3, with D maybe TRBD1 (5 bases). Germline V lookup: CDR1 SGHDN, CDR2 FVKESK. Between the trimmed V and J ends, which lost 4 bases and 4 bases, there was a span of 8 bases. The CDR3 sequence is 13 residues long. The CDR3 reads CASSPGGGNTIYF. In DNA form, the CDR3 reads TGTGCCAGCAGCCCCGGGGGGGGAAACACCATATATTTT.

Here the CDR3 DNA reads TGTGCCAGCAGCCAACTACCCGGGACTAGCGGGAGGGCCGGCAATGAGCAGTTCTTC. Protein product: CASSQLPGTSGRAGNEQFF. The chain is built from TRBV14 and TRBJ2-1, with 16 bases lining up with TRBD2. There are 19 residues in the CDR3. The germline V gene encodes CDR1 SGHDN and CDR2 FVKESK. The J segment lost 6 bases and the V segment lost 2 bases, leaving 10 bases of the junction unmatched. Filled out from reference TRBV14 and TRBJ2-1, the complete variable domain reads EAGVTQFPSHSVIEKGQTVTLRCDPISGHDNLYWYRRVMGKEIKFLLHFVKESKQDESGMPNNRFLAERTGGTYSTLKVQPAELEDSGVYFCASSQLPGTSGRAGNEQFFGPGTRLTVL.

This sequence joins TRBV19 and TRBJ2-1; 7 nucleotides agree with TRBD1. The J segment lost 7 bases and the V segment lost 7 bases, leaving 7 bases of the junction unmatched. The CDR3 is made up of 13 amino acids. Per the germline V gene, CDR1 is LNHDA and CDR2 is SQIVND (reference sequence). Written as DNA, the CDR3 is TGTGCCAGTATGGACAGGACGGGGAATGAGCAGTTCTTC. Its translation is CASMDRTGNEQFF.

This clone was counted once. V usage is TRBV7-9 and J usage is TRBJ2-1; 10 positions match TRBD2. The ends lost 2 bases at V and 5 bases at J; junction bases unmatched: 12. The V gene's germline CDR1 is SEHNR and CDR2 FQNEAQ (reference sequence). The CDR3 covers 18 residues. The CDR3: CASSLRQLAGALDNEQFF. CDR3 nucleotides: TGTGCCAGCAGCTTAAGGCAGCTAGCGGGGGCCCTAGACAATGAGCAGTTCTTC.

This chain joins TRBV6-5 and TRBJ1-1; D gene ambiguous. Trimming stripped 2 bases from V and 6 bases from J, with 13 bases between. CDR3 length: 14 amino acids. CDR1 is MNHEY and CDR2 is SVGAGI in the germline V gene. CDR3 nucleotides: TGTGCCAGCAGTTACCCTGGGGTTAGCTCTGAAGCTTTCTTT. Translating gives CASSYPGVSSEAFF.

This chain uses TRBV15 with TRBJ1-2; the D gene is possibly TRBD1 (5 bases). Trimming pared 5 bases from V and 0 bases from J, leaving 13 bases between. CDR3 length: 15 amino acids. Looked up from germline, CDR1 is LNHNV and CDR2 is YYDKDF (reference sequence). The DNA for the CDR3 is TGTGCCACCAGCGAAGACGGGACGGCTAACTATGGCTACACCTTC. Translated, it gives CATSEDGTANYGYTF.

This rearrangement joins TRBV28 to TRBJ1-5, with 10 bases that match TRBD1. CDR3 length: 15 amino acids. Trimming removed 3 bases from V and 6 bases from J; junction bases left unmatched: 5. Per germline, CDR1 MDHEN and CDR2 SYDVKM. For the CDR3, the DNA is TGTGCCAGCAGTTTTGCCGACAGGGGGCTTCAGCCCCAGCATTTT. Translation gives CASSFADRGLQPQHF.

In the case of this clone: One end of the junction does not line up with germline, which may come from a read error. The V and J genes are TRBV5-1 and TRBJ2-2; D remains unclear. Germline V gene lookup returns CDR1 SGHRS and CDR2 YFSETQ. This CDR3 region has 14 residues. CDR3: CASRLDFSAGELFF. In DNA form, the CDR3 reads TGCGCCAGCAGATTGGATTTCAGTGCCGGGGAGCTGTTTTTT.

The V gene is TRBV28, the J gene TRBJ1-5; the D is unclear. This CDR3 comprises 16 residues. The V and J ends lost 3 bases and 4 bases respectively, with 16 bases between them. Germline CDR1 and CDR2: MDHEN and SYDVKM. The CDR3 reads CASSLPDSRRNQPQHF. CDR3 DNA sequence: TGTGCCAGCAGTTTGCCAGATAGTCGTAGGAATCAGCCCCAGCATTTT.

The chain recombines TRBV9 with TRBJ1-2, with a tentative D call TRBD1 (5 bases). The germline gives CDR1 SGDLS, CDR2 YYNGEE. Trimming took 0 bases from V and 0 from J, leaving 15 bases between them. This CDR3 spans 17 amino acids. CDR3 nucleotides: TGTGCCAGCAGCGTAGATCGGGACGGCAGTCCTAACTATGGCTACACCTTC. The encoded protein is CASSVDRDGSPNYGYTF.

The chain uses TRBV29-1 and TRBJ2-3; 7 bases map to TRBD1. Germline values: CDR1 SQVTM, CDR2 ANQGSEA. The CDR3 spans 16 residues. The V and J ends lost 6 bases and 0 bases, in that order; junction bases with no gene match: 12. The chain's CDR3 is CSVLNLDRFSTDTQYF. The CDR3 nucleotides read TGCAGCGTACTAAACTTGGACAGGTTTAGCACAGATACGCAGTATTTT.

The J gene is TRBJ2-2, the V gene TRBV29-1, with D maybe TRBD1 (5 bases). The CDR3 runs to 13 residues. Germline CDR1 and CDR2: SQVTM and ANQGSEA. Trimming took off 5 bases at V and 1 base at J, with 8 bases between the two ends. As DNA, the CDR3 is TGCAGCGTTTACAGGCTGAACACCGGGGAGCTGTTTTTT. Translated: CSVYRLNTGELFF.

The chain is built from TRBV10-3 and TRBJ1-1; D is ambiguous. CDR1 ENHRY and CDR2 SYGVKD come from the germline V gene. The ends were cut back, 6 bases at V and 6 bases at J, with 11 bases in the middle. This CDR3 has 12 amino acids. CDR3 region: CAISEDAAEAFF. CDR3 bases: TGTGCCATCAGCGAAGATGCAGCTGAAGCTTTCTTT.

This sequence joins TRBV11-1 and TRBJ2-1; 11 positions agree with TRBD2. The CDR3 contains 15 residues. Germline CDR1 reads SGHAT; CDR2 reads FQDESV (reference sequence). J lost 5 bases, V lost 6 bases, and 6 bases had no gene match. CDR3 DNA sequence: TGTGCCAGCAGAGTCCTAGCGGGAGGTCACAATGAGCAGTTCTTC. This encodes CASRVLAGGHNEQFF.

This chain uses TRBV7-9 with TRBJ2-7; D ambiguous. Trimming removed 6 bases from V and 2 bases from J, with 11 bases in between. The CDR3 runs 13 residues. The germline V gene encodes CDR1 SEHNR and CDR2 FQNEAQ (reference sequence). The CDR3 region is CASRKPGTYEQYF. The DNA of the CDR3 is TGTGCCAGCAGAAAACCGGGCACCTACGAGCAGTACTTC.

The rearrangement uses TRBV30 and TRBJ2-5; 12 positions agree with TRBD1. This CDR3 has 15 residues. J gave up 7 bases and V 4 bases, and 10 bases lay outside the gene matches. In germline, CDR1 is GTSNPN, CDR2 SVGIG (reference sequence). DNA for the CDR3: TGTGCCTGGAAGGGGGACAGGGGGCCAGGAGGGACCCAGTACTTC. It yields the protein CAWKGDRGPGGTQYF.

The CDR3 DNA reads TGTGCCAGCAGCTTAGCGGGAGGAGGGGGCAATGAGCAGTTCTTC. Protein: CASSLAGGGGNEQFF. The V call is TRBV7-9, the J call TRBJ2-1; the D call may be TRBD1 or TRBD2 (6 bases each). The germline V and J ends were trimmed by 0 bases and 6 bases, with 12 bases remaining between them. The V gene's germline CDR1 is SEHNR and CDR2 FQNEAQ (reference sequence). The CDR3 has 15 amino acids.

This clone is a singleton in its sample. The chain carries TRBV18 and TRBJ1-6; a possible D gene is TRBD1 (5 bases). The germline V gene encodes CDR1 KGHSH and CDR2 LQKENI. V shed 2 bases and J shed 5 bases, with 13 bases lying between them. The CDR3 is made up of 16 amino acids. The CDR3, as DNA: TGTGCCAGCTCACCAACGGGAGACAGCCATAATTCACCCCTCCACTTT. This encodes CASSPTGDSHNSPLHF.

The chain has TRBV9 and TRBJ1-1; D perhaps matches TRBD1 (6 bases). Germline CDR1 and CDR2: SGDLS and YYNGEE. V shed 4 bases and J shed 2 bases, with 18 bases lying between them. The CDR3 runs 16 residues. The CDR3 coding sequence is TGTGCCAGCAGCAAATTACAGGGTGCGCTTAACACTGAAGCTTTCTTT. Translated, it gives CASSKLQGALNTEAFF.

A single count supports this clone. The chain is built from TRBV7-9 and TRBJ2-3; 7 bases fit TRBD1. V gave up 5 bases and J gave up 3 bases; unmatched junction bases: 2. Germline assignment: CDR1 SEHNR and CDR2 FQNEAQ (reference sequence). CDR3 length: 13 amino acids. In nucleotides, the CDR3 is TGTGCCAGCAGCCCCAGGGGGACAGATACGCAGTATTTT. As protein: CASSPRGTDTQYF.

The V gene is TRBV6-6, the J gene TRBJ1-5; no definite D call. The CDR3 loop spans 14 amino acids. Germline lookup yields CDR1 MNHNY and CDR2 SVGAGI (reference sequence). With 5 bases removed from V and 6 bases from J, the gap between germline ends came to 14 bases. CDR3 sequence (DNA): TGTGCCAGCAGTACTACAGAGGGAGGTCAGCCCCAGCATTTT. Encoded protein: CASSTTEGGQPQHF.

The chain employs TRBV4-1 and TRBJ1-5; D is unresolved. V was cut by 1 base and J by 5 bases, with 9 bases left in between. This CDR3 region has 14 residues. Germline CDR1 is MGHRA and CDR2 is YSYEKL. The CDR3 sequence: CASSQVLVHQPQHF. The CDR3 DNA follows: TGCGCCAGCAGCCAAGTTTTGGTGCATCAGCCCCAGCATTTT.